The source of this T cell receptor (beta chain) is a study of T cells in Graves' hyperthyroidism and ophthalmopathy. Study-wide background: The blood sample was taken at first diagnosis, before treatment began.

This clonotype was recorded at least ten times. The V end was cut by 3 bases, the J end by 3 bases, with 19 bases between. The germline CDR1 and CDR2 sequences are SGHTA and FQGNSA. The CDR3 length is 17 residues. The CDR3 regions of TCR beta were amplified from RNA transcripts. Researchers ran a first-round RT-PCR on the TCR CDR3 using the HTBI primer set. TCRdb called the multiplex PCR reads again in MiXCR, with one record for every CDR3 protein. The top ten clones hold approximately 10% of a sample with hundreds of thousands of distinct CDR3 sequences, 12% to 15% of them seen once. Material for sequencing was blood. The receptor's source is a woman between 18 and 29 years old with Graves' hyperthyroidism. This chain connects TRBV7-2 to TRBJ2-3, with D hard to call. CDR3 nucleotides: TGTGCCAGCAGCTTTAACCTTAGGGAAACCTCAACAGATACGCAGTATTTT. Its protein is CASSFNLRETSTDTQYF.